This T cell receptor (beta chain) was identified during a study of blood T cell repertoires in COVID-19. Study background: Donors in the United States, Italy and Spain gave samples during acute or convalescent COVID-19.

Germline V gives CDR1 SGHRS, CDR2 YFSETQ. This CDR3 is built from 15 residues. After removal of 3 bases from V and 9 bases from J, the junction contained 4 bases not matched to a gene. Authors' processing steps: Amplification from reference gene primers served as the basis for estimated nucleated cell counts. Profiling relied on immunoSEQ multiplex PCR, and the TCRdb table lists in-frame clones only, not all of them. V and J calls plus clone size are reproduced from that table; the DNA served to infer D and trimming. The repertoire consists of under 450,000 clones, with about 80% occurring once and the leading ten covering 1.1%.

V usage is TRBV5-1 and J usage is TRBJ1-6, with 12 positions matching TRBD1. Sample: peripheral blood. This clonotype originated in a human donor with acute or convalescent COVID-19. The donor label of this sample is uncertain. CDR3 coding DNA: TGCGCCAGCAGCTGGGACAGGGGGCAGAGTTCACCCCTCCACTTT. This codes for CASSWDRGQSSPLHF.